This T cell receptor (beta chain) derives from a study of cytomegalovirus exposure and HLA in healthy donors. The study's findings and limits: Further analysis, carried out later, found HLA-associated TCR beta chains more clonally expanded than equally common other chains. A previous analysis found most TCR beta V segments productive roughly 87% or roughly 30% of the time.

Of note for this clone: What it recognizes is unknown.

The CDR3 totals 19 residues. V trimming: 4 bases; J trimming: 4 bases; junction bases outside the gene matches: 22. In germline, CDR1 is GTSNPN, CDR2 SVGIG (reference sequence). PCR employed 60 Vbeta and 13 Jbeta primers. TCRdb keeps only in-frame clones here, not all; method: immunoSEQ multiplex PCR. This listing includes 100,000 to 150,000 clones. Sample: PBMCs. This chain uses TRBV30 with TRBJ1-2, with 9 bases matching TRBD1. This clonotype was sampled from a man between 25 and 39 years old in good health and CMV-seronegative. In DNA form, the CDR3 reads TGTGCCTGGAACCTGGGTTACGGTCGATCCGGGACAGGGCGCTATGGCTACACCTTC. Protein sequence: CAWNLGYGRSGTGRYGYTF. Using reference TRBV30 and TRBJ1-2 for the parts outside the CDR3, the full variable domain is SQTIHQWPATLVQPVGSPLSLECTVEGTSNPNLYWYRQAAGRGLQLLFYSVGIGQISSEVPQNLSASRPQDRQFILSSKKLLLSDSGFYLCAWNLGYGRSGTGRYGYTFGSGTRLTVV.